This is a list of T cell receptor beta chains from one sample in a study of Graves' ophthalmopathy and Graves' hyperthyroidism. TCRdb re-analysed the multiplex PCR reads in MiXCR, keeping a single row per CDR3 protein. The sample shows 600,000 to 950,000 distinct CDR3 sequences, roughly two fifths of them seen only once. The sequenced sample was peripheral blood. The receptors here all came from an adult man with Graves' ophthalmopathy. CDR3s include the opening cysteine and the closing phenylalanine or tryptophan. The order of the fields is CDR3 DNA, CDR3 protein, V gene, D gene, clone size, J gene. The D gene is left open where the match is weak. The size field is filled for only some rows; it gives once, few, many or a size class.

CDR3nt: TGTGCTACCACCTGGACTAGCGGGGTGCAAGAGACCCAGTACTTC; CDR3aa: CATTWTSGVQETQYF; v_gene: TRBV2; d_gene: TRBD2; abundance: NA; j_gene: TRBJ2-5
CDR3nt: TGCAGCGTTGGCGGACACCCGAACACTGAAGCTTTCTTT; CDR3aa: CSVGGHPNTEAFF; v_gene: TRBV29-1; d_gene: NA; abundance: NA; j_gene: TRBJ1-1
CDR3nt: TGTGCCAGCAGCTTTCGACTAGCTTTAATCTACGAGCAGTACTTC; CDR3aa: CASSFRLALIYEQYF; v_gene: TRBV7-6; d_gene: TRBD2; abundance: NA; j_gene: TRBJ2-7
CDR3nt: TGTGCCACCAGTGATTTGCCGGGGACAGGTACGGGGGAGCAGTTCTTC; CDR3aa: CATSDLPGTGTGEQFF; v_gene: TRBV24-1; d_gene: TRBD1; abundance: NA; j_gene: TRBJ2-1
CDR3nt: TGTGCCAGCAGTTTTGGACAGGGGTTCAAGACCCAGTACTTC; CDR3aa: CASSFGQGFKTQYF; v_gene: TRBV2; d_gene: TRBD1; abundance: NA; j_gene: TRBJ2-5
CDR3nt: TGCAGCGCCAGCAGCTTGACGGGCGCGAACACTGAAGCTTTCTTT; CDR3aa: CSASSLTGANTEAFF; v_gene: TRBV29-1; d_gene: NA; abundance: NA; j_gene: TRBJ1-1
CDR3nt: TGTGCCAGCAGTCCGCGACCCAATTCACCCCTCCACTTT; CDR3aa: CASSPRPNSPLHF; v_gene: TRBV12-3/TRBV12-4; d_gene: NA; abundance: many; j_gene: TRBJ1-6
CDR3nt: TGTGCCAGCAGCCGACCGCCGCTACTGTTTTTT; CDR3aa: CASSRPPLLFF; v_gene: TRBV7-9; d_gene: NA; abundance: NA; j_gene: TRBJ1-4
CDR3nt: TGTGCCAGCATTCACGGGTACGAGCAGTACTTC; CDR3aa: CASIHGYEQYF; v_gene: TRBV6-2/TRBV6-3; d_gene: NA; abundance: few; j_gene: TRBJ2-7
CDR3nt: TGTGCCAGCAGCTTACTTGAGAACACTGAAGCTTTCTTT; CDR3aa: CASSLLENTEAFF; v_gene: TRBV7-9; d_gene: NA; abundance: many; j_gene: TRBJ1-1
CDR3nt: TGTGCCAGCAGCCTGGCGGGGACAGGGGACTACACCTTC; CDR3aa: CASSLAGTGDYTF; v_gene: TRBV7-9; d_gene: TRBD1; abundance: few; j_gene: TRBJ1-2
CDR3nt: TGTGCCAGCAGTCAGAATTCAGGGGGTACCGGGGAGCTGTTTTTT; CDR3aa: CASSQNSGGTGELFF; v_gene: TRBV7-9; d_gene: TRBD1; abundance: few; j_gene: TRBJ2-2
CDR3nt: TGTGCCACCAGTGGTCCAATACGGCGCAGGGGACCATCGATCTATGGCTACACCTTC; CDR3aa: CATSGPIRRRGPSIYGYTF; v_gene: TRBV24-1; d_gene: NA; abundance: NA; j_gene: TRBJ1-2
CDR3nt: TGCGCCACGACCTCGGCAGGGGGCGGCGGGGAGCTGTTTTTT; CDR3aa: CATTSAGGGGELFF; v_gene: TRBV10-2; d_gene: TRBD1; abundance: few; j_gene: TRBJ2-2
CDR3nt: TGTGCCAGCAGTCCCAATAGCGGGAGTACCTACGAGCAGTACTTC; CDR3aa: CASSPNSGSTYEQYF; v_gene: TRBV7-2; d_gene: TRBD2; abundance: many; j_gene: TRBJ2-7
CDR3nt: TGTGCCAGTAACAGACAGGACACAGATACGCAGTATTTT; CDR3aa: CASNRQDTDTQYF; v_gene: TRBV19; d_gene: NA; abundance: NA; j_gene: TRBJ2-3
CDR3nt: TGTGCCAGCAGTCACGGCAGGGATCAGCCCCAGCATTTT; CDR3aa: CASSHGRDQPQHF; v_gene: TRBV24-1; d_gene: NA; abundance: many; j_gene: TRBJ1-5
CDR3nt: TGTGCCTGGATCACTCTAGGACAGGGTGGGAACACTGAAGCTTTCTTT; CDR3aa: CAWITLGQGGNTEAFF; v_gene: TRBV30; d_gene: TRBD1; abundance: NA; j_gene: TRBJ1-1
CDR3nt: TGCAGTGCTAGTGGTATTAGCGGGTCGATCGTCAACGAGCAGTACTTC; CDR3aa: CSASGISGSIVNEQYF; v_gene: TRBV20-1; d_gene: TRBD2; abundance: once; j_gene: TRBJ2-7
CDR3nt: TGCAGCGTTGAGACCGAGACCCAGTACTTC; CDR3aa: CSVETETQYF; v_gene: TRBV29-1; d_gene: NA; abundance: NA; j_gene: TRBJ2-5
CDR3nt: TGTGCCAGCTCCCTTGGGTCCCGTCAGCCCCAGCATTTT; CDR3aa: CASSLGSRQPQHF; v_gene: TRBV10-3; d_gene: NA; abundance: many; j_gene: TRBJ1-5
CDR3nt: TGTGCCAGCAGCCTCCGGGCCCCGAAGGACGAGCAGTACTTC; CDR3aa: CASSLRAPKDEQYF; v_gene: TRBV7-2; d_gene: NA; abundance: NA; j_gene: TRBJ2-7
CDR3nt: TGCAGCGTTGAAGGGTCGGGACCCTCCTACGAGCAGTACTTC; CDR3aa: CSVEGSGPSYEQYF; v_gene: TRBV29-1; d_gene: NA; abundance: many; j_gene: TRBJ2-7
CDR3nt: TGTGCCACCAGCCGAGACAGGGGGACCGGAAACACCATATATTTT; CDR3aa: CATSRDRGTGNTIYF; v_gene: TRBV15; d_gene: TRBD1; abundance: many; j_gene: TRBJ1-3
CDR3nt: TGTGCCAGCAGGATACGGGAGGGGGGAGAGCAGTACTTC; CDR3aa: CASRIREGGEQYF; v_gene: TRBV25-1; d_gene: TRBD2; abundance: many; j_gene: TRBJ2-7
CDR3nt: TGTGCCAGCAGCCGAGACCAATGGGGCTACACCTTC; CDR3aa: CASSRDQWGYTF; v_gene: TRBV12-3/TRBV12-4; d_gene: NA; abundance: many; j_gene: TRBJ1-2
CDR3nt: TGTGCCAGTAGTAATCCGGACAGGGTATACAATTCACCCCTCCACTTT; CDR3aa: CASSNPDRVYNSPLHF; v_gene: TRBV19; d_gene: TRBD1; abundance: NA; j_gene: TRBJ1-6
CDR3nt: TGTGCCAGCAGCCGTGGGGGGCCCAATCAGCCCCAGCATTTT; CDR3aa: CASSRGGPNQPQHF; v_gene: TRBV11-1; d_gene: NA; abundance: many; j_gene: TRBJ1-5
CDR3nt: TGTGCCAGCAGCCGGATCGGACGGATCCGCAATCAGCCCCAGCATTTT; CDR3aa: CASSRIGRIRNQPQHF; v_gene: TRBV25-1; d_gene: NA; abundance: NA; j_gene: TRBJ1-5
CDR3nt: TGTGCCAGCAGATCCGGCCCCGGCGCTGAAGCTTTCTTT; CDR3aa: CASRSGPGAEAFF; v_gene: TRBV5-4; d_gene: NA; abundance: few; j_gene: TRBJ1-1
CDR3nt: TGCGCCAGCAGCCCATCGCGGCTAGCTCCGTCGAGCGAGCAGTACTTC; CDR3aa: CASSPSRLAPSSEQYF; v_gene: TRBV4-1; d_gene: NA; abundance: NA; j_gene: TRBJ2-7
CDR3nt: TGTGCCAGCAGTTACAGGGGAGGACAGGGTGGTCAGCCCCAGCATTTT; CDR3aa: CASSYRGGQGGQPQHF; v_gene: TRBV24-1; d_gene: TRBD1; abundance: NA; j_gene: TRBJ1-5
CDR3nt: TGTGCCAGCAGCTTCCCGACTAGCGGGAGTTACGAGCAGTACTTC; CDR3aa: CASSFPTSGSYEQYF; v_gene: TRBV7-2; d_gene: TRBD2; abundance: many; j_gene: TRBJ2-7
CDR3nt: TGTGCCAGCAGCCCCAGACAGGGACATGGCTACGAGCAGTACTTC; CDR3aa: CASSPRQGHGYEQYF; v_gene: TRBV7-8; d_gene: TRBD1; abundance: NA; j_gene: TRBJ2-7
CDR3nt: TGCAGCGTTACCGGGACAGCAAACACTGAAGCTTTCTTT; CDR3aa: CSVTGTANTEAFF; v_gene: TRBV29-1; d_gene: TRBD1; abundance: many; j_gene: TRBJ1-1
CDR3nt: TGTGCCAGCAGTTCGAAACAGGCGTACCAAGAGACCCAGTACTTC; CDR3aa: CASSSKQAYQETQYF; v_gene: TRBV11-1; d_gene: NA; abundance: NA; j_gene: TRBJ2-5
CDR3nt: TGTGCCAGCTCAGCTCGACAGGGACCCCAAGAGACCCAGTACTTC; CDR3aa: CASSARQGPQETQYF; v_gene: TRBV9; d_gene: TRBD1; abundance: NA; j_gene: TRBJ2-5
CDR3nt: TGTGCCAGCAGCGGAGACGGGACAGCAAATGAAAAACTGTTTTTT; CDR3aa: CASSGDGTANEKLFF; v_gene: TRBV9; d_gene: TRBD1; abundance: many; j_gene: TRBJ1-4
CDR3nt: TGTGCCAGCAGTTTATCGGGGACAGGGAGGGTATCCTACGAGCAGTACTTC; CDR3aa: CASSLSGTGRVSYEQYF; v_gene: TRBV25-1; d_gene: TRBD1; abundance: few; j_gene: TRBJ2-7
CDR3nt: TGTGCCAGCAGCTTAGGACAGATCTACGAGCAGTACTTC; CDR3aa: CASSLGQIYEQYF; v_gene: TRBV7-9; d_gene: NA; abundance: many; j_gene: TRBJ2-7
CDR3nt: TGTGCCACAGCCGGGGGGCTAACTGGGGCCAACGTCCTGACTTTC; CDR3aa: CATAGGLTGANVLTF; v_gene: TRBV7-9; d_gene: NA; abundance: many; j_gene: TRBJ2-6
CDR3nt: TGTGCCACCAGCAGAGATCGTGGAGTCGATCAGCCCCAGCATTTT; CDR3aa: CATSRDRGVDQPQHF; v_gene: TRBV15; d_gene: NA; abundance: few; j_gene: TRBJ1-5
CDR3nt: TGCAGTGCTAGAAGCACGCAGGGCCCACATAGCAATCAGCCCCAGCATTTT; CDR3aa: CSARSTQGPHSNQPQHF; v_gene: TRBV20-1; d_gene: NA; abundance: few; j_gene: TRBJ1-5
CDR3nt: TGCGCCACCCGGGACAGGGGCTCCTACGAGCAGTACTTC; CDR3aa: CATRDRGSYEQYF; v_gene: TRBV10-2; d_gene: TRBD1; abundance: many; j_gene: TRBJ2-7
CDR3nt: TGTGCCAGCAGCTTAGGTCCCAGGGGGGACTATGGCTACACCTTC; CDR3aa: CASSLGPRGDYGYTF; v_gene: TRBV11-2; d_gene: TRBD1; abundance: NA; j_gene: TRBJ1-2